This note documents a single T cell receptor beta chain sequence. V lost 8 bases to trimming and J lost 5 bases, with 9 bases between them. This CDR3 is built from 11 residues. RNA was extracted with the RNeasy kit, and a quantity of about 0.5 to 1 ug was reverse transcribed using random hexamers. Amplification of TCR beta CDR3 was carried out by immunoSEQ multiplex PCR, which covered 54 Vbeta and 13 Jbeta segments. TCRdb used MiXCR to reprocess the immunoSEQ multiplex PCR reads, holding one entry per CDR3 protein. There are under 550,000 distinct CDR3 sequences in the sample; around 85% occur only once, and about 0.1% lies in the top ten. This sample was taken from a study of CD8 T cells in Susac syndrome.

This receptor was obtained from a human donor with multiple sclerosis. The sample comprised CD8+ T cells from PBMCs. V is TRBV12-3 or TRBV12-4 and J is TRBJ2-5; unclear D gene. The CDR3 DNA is TGTGCCAGCTGGGATGGGGAGACCCAGTACTTC. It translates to CASWDGETQYF.